The 24 T cell receptor beta chains below come from one sample, sequenced in a study of blood T cell repertoires in COVID-19 (dated by TCRdb to 2020 to 2021). The library relied on the immunoSEQ multiplex PCR assay. TCRdb mirrors the immuneACCESS table, restricted to in-frame sequences. Some clones are absent from its copies; in checked studies, under half trace to an unresolved V gene, and the reason for the others is unknown. In this sample the table shows about 60,000 clones, around 88% of which occur a single time. Of the sample, approximately 4.3% is held by the ten largest clones. Sequenced input: peripheral blood. These receptors originate from a man between 60 and 75 years old with acute or convalescent COVID-19.

The chain links TRBV3-1 (or the pseudogene TRBV3-2) to TRBJ1-2; the match to TRBD1 covers 9 bases. This CDR3 has 14 amino acids. The germline V gene encodes CDR1 LGHDT and CDR2 YNNKEL (reference sequence). The V segment lost 7 bases and the J segment 8 bases; nucleotides outside the gene matches: 11. Here the CDR3 DNA reads TGTGCCAGCATGCTCGGACAGGGGATTGGCGGCTACACCTTC. It is translated as CASMLGQGIGGYTF.

V gene TRBV19 combines with J gene TRBJ2-1; the match to TRBD2 covers 8 bases. The germline CDR1 and CDR2 sequences are LNHDA and SQIVND (reference sequence). This CDR3 contains 16 residues. Trimming took 5 bases from V and 4 from J; bases not matched to a gene: 10. This chain's CDR3 is CASSAILSGGYNEQFF. The CDR3 bases are TGTGCCAGTAGTGCGATACTCTCGGGGGGGTACAATGAGCAGTTCTTC. Full variable domain (rest looked up from reference TRBV19 and TRBJ2-1): DGGITQSPKYLFRKEGQNVTLSCEQNLNHDAMYWYRQDPGQGLRLIYYSQIVNDFQKGDIAEGYSVSREKKESFPLTVTSAQKNPTAFYLCASSAILSGGYNEQFFGPGTRLTVL.

This chain joins TRBV19 and TRBJ2-2, with D possibly TRBD2 on 5 matching bases. The CDR3 sequence is 18 residues long. Deletions cut 1 base from V and 0 bases from J, with 15 bases between. Germline CDR1 LNHDA, CDR2 SQIVND (reference sequence). CDR3 DNA sequence: TGTGCCAGTAGTATAGGGTTGGGGAGAACAGCGAACACCGGGGAGCTGTTTTTT. As protein: CASSIGLGRTANTGELFF.

The sample holds a few counts of this clone. The chain joins TRBV6-5 to TRBJ1-6; D is undetermined. The CDR3 has 15 amino acids. In germline, CDR1 is MNHEY, CDR2 SVGAGI. V was clipped by 0 bases and J by 8 bases, with 11 bases between them. The CDR3 nucleotides read TGTGCCAGCAGTTACTCTGCGGTAAAGGATTCACCCCTCCACTTT. Its protein product is CASSYSAVKDSPLHF.

This sequence joins TRBV19 and TRBJ2-7; 10 nucleotides align to TRBD1. The CDR3 consists of 13 residues. J was trimmed by 6 bases and V by 3 bases; bases with no gene match: 2. From germline, CDR1 is LNHDA and CDR2 SQIVND (reference sequence). In DNA form, the CDR3 reads TGTGCCAGTAGTATGGGACAGGGGCGCGAGCAGTACTTC. It encodes CASSMGQGREQYF.

This clone was seen once. The CDR3 reads CASSLIGTGKYEQYF. The CDR3 nucleotides are TGTGCCAGCAGTTTGATAGGTACAGGGAAGTACGAGCAGTACTTC. This chain links TRBV28 with TRBJ2-7, with D possibly being TRBD1 (6 bases). Looked up from germline, CDR1 is MDHEN and CDR2 is SYDVKM. V was cut by 3 bases and J by 4 bases, with 16 bases left in between. This CDR3 region has 15 residues.

J is TRBJ2-6 and V is TRBV18; weak D call: TRBD1 (5 bases). Germline V CDR1 and CDR2: KGHSH, LQKENI. Trimming pared 6 bases from V and 1 base from J, leaving 13 bases between. The CDR3 length is 16 residues. The CDR3: CASSRTQGSGANVLTF. CDR3 DNA sequence: TGTGCCAGCTCCCGTACTCAGGGATCTGGGGCCAACGTCCTGACTTTC.

The J gene is TRBJ2-7, the V gene TRBV15; 8 bases agree with TRBD2. CDR3 size: 15 residues. Germline V CDR1 and CDR2: LNHNV, YYDKDF (reference sequence). Trimming took 1 base from V and 5 from J; bases not matched to a gene: 7. The CDR3: CATSRGTGRAHEQYF. In DNA form, the CDR3 reads TGTGCCACCAGCAGAGGGACCGGGAGGGCCCACGAGCAGTACTTC.

This clone was seen a single time. The V call is TRBV28, the J call TRBJ1-6; 7 nucleotides line up with TRBD1. Looked up from germline, CDR1 is MDHEN and CDR2 is SYDVKM. The CDR3 has 15 residues. V shed 6 bases and J 3 bases; nucleotides not matched to a gene: 5. CDR3 coding DNA: TGTGCCAGCAGACCTACAGGGGTCTATAATTCACCCCTCCACTTT. Protein product: CASRPTGVYNSPLHF.

This clone was counted a few times. The chain carries TRBV14 and TRBJ2-1; possibly TRBD2 for D (5 bases). V was shortened by 4 bases and J by 8 bases, with 18 bases between the two germline ends. The CDR3 sequence is 15 residues long. Germline V gene data show CDR1 as SGHDN and CDR2 as FVKESK. DNA of the CDR3: TGTGCCAGCAGCCCCAGGTGGAGCGGCGGCGATGAGCAGTTCTTC. Translating it yields CASSPRWSGGDEQFF.

The genes are TRBV3-1 (or the pseudogene TRBV3-2) and TRBJ1-2, with D possibly being TRBD1 (6 bases). Between the trimmed V and J ends, which lost 2 bases and 8 bases, there was a span of 12 bases. CDR3 length: 13 residues. Germline loops: CDR1 LGHDT, CDR2 YNNKEL (reference sequence). The CDR3 bases are TGTGCCAGCAGCCAACGGGCAGGGGACGGCTACACCTTC. Encoded protein: CASSQRAGDGYTF.

V and J are TRBV6-5 and TRBJ2-1, with D possibly TRBD2 on 5 matching bases. V was pared by 6 bases and J by 5 bases, with 14 bases between. CDR3 length: 14 residues. The germline V gene has CDR1 MNHEY and CDR2 SVGAGI. Here the CDR3 DNA reads TGTGCCAGCAGCGCGACCGGGAAAAACAATGAGCAGTTCTTC. Its translation: CASSATGKNNEQFF.

The rearrangement links TRBV4-1 to TRBJ2-1, with 7 nucleotides matching TRBD2. The CDR3 consists of 15 residues. The V segment lost 2 bases and the J segment 2 bases; nucleotides outside the gene matches: 3. Germline loops: CDR1 MGHRA, CDR2 YSYEKL. This CDR3 reads CASSQTSATYNEQFF. For the CDR3, the DNA is TGCGCCAGCAGCCAAACTAGCGCAACCTACAATGAGCAGTTCTTC.

The gene calls are TRBV11-2 and TRBJ2-1; D may be TRBD1 (6 bases). The CDR3 spans 15 residues. V was pared by 1 base and J by 3 bases, with 10 bases between. Per germline, CDR1 SGHAT and CDR2 FQNNGV. Here the CDR3 reads CASSLGQGSYNEQFF. CDR3 DNA: TGTGCCAGCAGCTTAGGGCAGGGGAGCTACAATGAGCAGTTCTTC.

The chain combines TRBV5-1 with TRBJ2-5; 7 bases fit TRBD2. Germline lookup yields CDR1 SGHRS and CDR2 YFSETQ. J gave up 4 bases and V 4 bases, and 4 bases lay outside the gene matches. The CDR3 is 13 residues long. In DNA form, the CDR3 reads TGCGCCAGCAGCCCCCGGGGGGTAGAGACCCAGTACTTC. Residues: CASSPRGVETQYF.

V and J are TRBV6-5 and TRBJ1-1; 9 bases are a match to TRBD1. This CDR3 spans 14 amino acids. Germline loops: CDR1 MNHEY, CDR2 SVGAGI. Unmatched junction bases numbered 6, after V lost 6 bases and J lost 4 bases. The chain's CDR3 is CASRNTGGITEAFF. The CDR3 coding sequence is TGTGCCAGCAGAAACACAGGGGGCATCACTGAAGCTTTCTTT.

The chain carries TRBV5-1 and TRBJ1-3; D not certain. The CDR3 sequence is 16 residues long. V was pared by 1 base and J by 4 bases, with 15 bases between. CDR1 SGHRS and CDR2 YFSETQ come from the germline V gene. The CDR3 nucleotides are TGCGCCAGCAGCTTGAATTATCCGAGAGGAGGAAACACCATATATTTT. Translated, it gives CASSLNYPRGGNTIYF.

The rearrangement uses TRBV7-3 and TRBJ1-6; 9 bases are a match to TRBD1. V was pared by 4 bases and J by 7 bases, with 5 bases of the junction left unmatched. Germline V gene lookup returns CDR1 SGHTA and CDR2 FQGTGA. The CDR3 consists of 15 residues. The CDR3 reads CASSSTGQGNSPLHF. The CDR3 DNA sequence: TGTGCCAGCAGCTCAACCGGACAGGGGAATTCACCCCTCCACTTT.

V and J are TRBV4-1 and TRBJ2-6; 7 nucleotides line up with TRBD1. This CDR3 is 18 amino acids long. V lost 1 base, J lost 0 bases, and 6 bases stayed unmatched. The germline V gene has CDR1 MGHRA and CDR2 YSYEKL. CDR3 in amino acids: CASSQVVAGGSGANVLTF. The CDR3 DNA reads as TGCGCCAGCAGCCAAGTCGTGGCAGGGGGCTCTGGGGCCAACGTCCTGACTTTC.

V gene TRBV7-9 combines with J gene TRBJ1-2, with 9 bases that match TRBD1. Looked up from germline, CDR1 is SEHNR and CDR2 is FQNEAQ (reference sequence). The V and J ends lost 5 bases and 3 bases, in that order; junction bases with no gene match: 10. This CDR3 is 16 amino acids long. The CDR3: CASSISRRDRDYGYTF. In nucleotides, the CDR3 is TGTGCCAGCAGCATCTCCCGCCGGGACAGGGACTATGGCTACACCTTC.

The chain links TRBV7-9 to TRBJ1-2; 8 nucleotides agree with TRBD1. Unmatched junction bases numbered 9, after V lost 5 bases and J lost 7 bases. Germline V gives CDR1 SEHNR, CDR2 FQNEAQ (reference sequence). This CDR3 has 14 residues. CDR3 in DNA: TGTGCCAGCAGCCACGACAGGGGCGCTGGTGGCTACACCTTC. Its translation: CASSHDRGAGGYTF.

The genes are TRBV28 and TRBJ1-4, with D perhaps TRBD1 (6 bases). Germline V lookup: CDR1 MDHEN, CDR2 SYDVKM. The CDR3 is made up of 17 amino acids. Trimming removed 7 bases at V and 0 bases at J, with 18 bases between. The CDR3 DNA reads TGTGCCAGCAAGCCACCACAGGGTAGAGCAACTAATGAAAAACTGTTTTTT. Translated: CASKPPQGRATNEKLFF.

This clone has a single count. The V call is TRBV6-5, the J call TRBJ1-1; unclear D gene. The CDR3 loop spans 11 amino acids. Per germline, CDR1 MNHEY and CDR2 SVGAGI. The ends were cut back, 7 bases at V and 5 bases at J, with 8 bases in the middle. The CDR3 region is CASTAGTEAFF. CDR3 DNA: TGTGCCAGCACCGCGGGTACTGAAGCTTTCTTT.

J is TRBJ1-2 and V is TRBV11-2; 10 bases align to TRBD1. CDR1 SGHAT and CDR2 FQNNGV come from the germline V gene. J lost 8 bases, V lost 1 base, and 7 bases had no gene match. The CDR3 runs 15 residues. CDR3 sequence (DNA): TGTGCCAGCAGCTTAGTGCGGGACAGGGGTGCGGGCTACACCTTC. This gives the protein CASSLVRDRGAGYTF.